A selection of T cell receptor beta chains follows, all from one sample in a study of T cell repertoires in cytomegalovirus infection. MiXCR, applied by TCRdb to the reads, yields one record per CDR3 protein. The table includes 570,000 or so distinct CDR3 sequences, roughly 43% detected once. What these receptors recognize is not known. The sample in question was cultured PBMCs, obtained from culture after CMV antigen stimulation. These receptors all come from a human donor in good health (CMV status not recorded). Some clones in this sample may be carry-over from other donors' samples. The CDR3 runs from the conserved cysteine through the conserved F or W. The order of the fields is D gene, clone size, J gene, V gene, CDR3 protein, CDR3 DNA. D genes are given only for firm matches. Not every row has a clone size; where given, it reads once, few, many or a size class.

D: -; size: -; J: TRBJ1-1; V: TRBV28; CDR3: CASNSPGATEAFF; DNA: TGTGCCAGCAACTCACCAGGGGCTACTGAAGCTTTCTTT
D: TRBD1; size: -; J: TRBJ1-1; V: TRBV7-6; CDR3: CASSEQGPDTEAFF; DNA: TGTGCCAGCAGTGAACAGGGGCCGGACACTGAAGCTTTCTTT
D: TRBD1; size: -; J: TRBJ2-1; V: TRBV6-6; CDR3: CASSPHDRVDEQFF; DNA: TGTGCCAGCAGTCCCCACGACAGGGTCGATGAGCAGTTCTTC
D: TRBD1; size: few; J: TRBJ2-7; V: TRBV4-1; CDR3: CASSQGTQGSYEQYF; DNA: TGCGCCAGCAGCCAAGGAACACAGGGGAGCTACGAGCAGTACTTC
D: -; size: -; J: TRBJ1-1; V: TRBV7-2; CDR3: CASTLGTANTEAFF; DNA: TGTGCCAGCACCCTAGGGACGGCCAACACTGAAGCTTTCTTT
D: TRBD1; size: few; J: TRBJ2-3; V: TRBV6-1; CDR3: CASSDMEGTGLETDTQYF; DNA: TGTGCCAGCAGTGACATGGAAGGGACAGGTTTGGAGACAGATACGCAGTATTTT
D: TRBD1; size: few; J: TRBJ1-2; V: TRBV12-3/TRBV12-4; CDR3: CASSLTGGNGYTF; DNA: TGTGCCAGCAGCCTCACAGGGGGCAATGGCTACACCTTC
D: -; size: -; J: TRBJ1-2; V: TRBV2; CDR3: CASSEQGSYYGYTF; DNA: TGTGCCAGCAGTGAACAGGGGTCATACTATGGCTACACCTTC
D: -; size: -; J: TRBJ2-1; V: TRBV11-2; CDR3: CASSFPLAALYNEQFF; DNA: TGTGCCAGCAGCTTCCCCTTGGCGGCGCTTTACAATGAGCAGTTCTTC
D: -; size: -; J: TRBJ2-5; V: TRBV20-1; CDR3: CSASSGPLQETQYF; DNA: TGCAGTGCTAGCTCAGGACCCCTACAAGAGACCCAGTACTTC
D: TRBD2; size: -; J: TRBJ2-1; V: TRBV5-4; CDR3: CASSPPTSGRHQFF; DNA: TGTGCCAGCAGCCCCCCGACTAGCGGGAGACATCAGTTCTTC
D: TRBD2; size: few; J: TRBJ2-1; V: TRBV18; CDR3: CASSHTSGINNEQFF; DNA: TGTGCCAGCTCTCACACTAGCGGCATTAACAATGAGCAGTTCTTC
D: -; size: -; J: TRBJ1-2; V: TRBV20-1; CDR3: CSAQDSSSYGYTF; DNA: TGCAGTGCTCAGGACAGTTCCTCCTATGGCTACACCTTC
D: -; size: -; J: TRBJ2-3; V: TRBV27; CDR3: CASSLERPYSEPDTQYF; DNA: TGTGCCAGCAGTTTAGAGAGGCCGTACTCGGAACCAGATACGCAGTATTTT
D: TRBD2; size: few; J: TRBJ2-1; V: TRBV7-2; CDR3: CASSLGLAGGGNEQFF; DNA: TGTGCCAGCAGCTTAGGATTAGCCGGCGGGGGCAATGAGCAGTTCTTC
D: -; size: -; J: TRBJ2-2; V: TRBV2; CDR3: CASTGTATNTGELFF; DNA: TGTGCCAGCACCGGGACTGCCACGAACACCGGGGAGCTGTTTTTT